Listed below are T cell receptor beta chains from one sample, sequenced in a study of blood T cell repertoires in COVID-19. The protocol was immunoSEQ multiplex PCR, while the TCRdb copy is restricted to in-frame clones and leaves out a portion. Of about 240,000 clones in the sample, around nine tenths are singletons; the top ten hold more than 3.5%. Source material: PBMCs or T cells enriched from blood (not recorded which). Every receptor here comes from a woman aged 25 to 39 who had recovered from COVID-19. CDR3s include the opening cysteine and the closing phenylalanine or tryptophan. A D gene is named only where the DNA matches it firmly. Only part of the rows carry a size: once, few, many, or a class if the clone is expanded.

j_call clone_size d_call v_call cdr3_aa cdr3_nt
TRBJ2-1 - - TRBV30 CAWALGGNEQFF TGTGCCTGGGCCCTCGGCGGTAATGAGCAGTTCTTC
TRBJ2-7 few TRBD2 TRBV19 CASRDTSGSLGSYEQYF TGTGCCAGTAGGGATACTAGCGGGAGTCTAGGGTCCTACGAGCAGTACTTC
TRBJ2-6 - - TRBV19 CASSIGGGLSGANVLTF TGTGCCAGTAGTATAGGAGGAGGGCTCTCTGGGGCCAACGTCCTGACTTTC
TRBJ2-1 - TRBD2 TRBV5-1 CASSFTSGVYNEQFF TGCGCCAGCAGCTTCACTAGCGGGGTATACAATGAGCAGTTCTTC
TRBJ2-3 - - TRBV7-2 CASSGRTRGDTQYF TGTGCCAGCAGCGGGAGGACTCGCGGGGATACGCAGTATTTT
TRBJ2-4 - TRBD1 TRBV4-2 CASSQAPGQDIQYF TGTGCCAGCAGCCAAGCCCCGGGACAGGACATTCAGTACTTC
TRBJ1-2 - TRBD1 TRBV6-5 CASSYHGQGIYGYTF TGTGCCAGCAGTTACCACGGACAGGGAATCTATGGCTACACCTTC
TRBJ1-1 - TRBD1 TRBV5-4 CASSPATRRTGLNTEAFF TGTGCCAGCAGCCCCGCTACCCGCCGGACAGGGTTAAACACTGAAGCTTTCTTT
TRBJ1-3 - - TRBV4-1 CASSQDIVGVSRDTIYF TGCGCCAGCAGCCAAGATATCGTAGGGGTCTCTCGGGACACCATATATTTT
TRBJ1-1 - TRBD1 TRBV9 CASSVRQGGTEAFF TGTGCCAGCAGCGTTCGACAGGGCGGCACTGAAGCTTTCTTT
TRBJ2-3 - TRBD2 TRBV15 CATSRGAGFTDTQYF TGTGCCACCAGCAGAGGAGCGGGATTCACAGATACGCAGTATTTT
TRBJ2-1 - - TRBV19 CASSITGTYNEQFF TGTGCCAGTAGTATTACCGGGACTTACAATGAGCAGTTCTTC
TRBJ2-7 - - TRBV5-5 CASSVQQDSYEQYF TGTGCCAGCAGCGTCCAACAGGACTCCTACGAGCAGTACTTC
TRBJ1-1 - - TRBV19 CASRTTPNTEAFF TGTGCCAGTAGAACGACACCGAACACTGAAGCTTTCTTT
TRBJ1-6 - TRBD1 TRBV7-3 CASSTTGGKVAPLHF TGTGCCAGCAGCACTACAGGGGGGAAGGTTGCACCCCTCCACTTT
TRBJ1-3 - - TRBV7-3 CASSPQGSAGNTIYF TGTGCCAGCAGCCCCCAGGGTTCCGCTGGAAACACCATATATTTT
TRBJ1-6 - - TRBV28 CASMGARGTRSPLHF TGTGCCAGCATGGGGGCCAGGGGAACTCGTTCACCCCTCCACTTT
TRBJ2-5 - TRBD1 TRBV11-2 CASSPDRGLLQETQYF TGTGCCAGCAGCCCAGACAGGGGACTTCTCCAAGAGACCCAGTACTTC
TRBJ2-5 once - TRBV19 CASSIPGLQETQYF TGTGCCAGTAGTATTCCGGGACTGCAAGAGACCCAGTACTTC
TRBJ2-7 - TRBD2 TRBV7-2 CASSRTSGMYEQYF TGTGCCAGCAGCCGGACTAGCGGGATGTACGAGCAGTACTTC
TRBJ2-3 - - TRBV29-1 CSVETGQGDTQYF TGCAGCGTTGAAACAGGGCAGGGAGATACGCAGTATTTT
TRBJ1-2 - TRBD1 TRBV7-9 CASSSPGQENYGYTF TGTGCCAGCAGCTCACCGGGACAGGAGAACTATGGCTACACCTTC
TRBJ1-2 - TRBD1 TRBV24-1 CATSGGGGYTF TGTGCCACTTCAGGGGGCGGCGGCTACACCTTC
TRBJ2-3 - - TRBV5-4 CASSLERMDTDTQYF TGTGCCAGCAGCTTGGAGCGGATGGACACAGATACGCAGTATTTT
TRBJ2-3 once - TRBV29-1 CSVEDHGQSDTQYF TGCAGCGTTGAAGATCATGGGCAGTCAGATACGCAGTATTTT
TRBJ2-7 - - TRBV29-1 CSGIGGRSYEQYF TGCAGCGGCATAGGGGGTCGGTCCTACGAGCAGTACTTC
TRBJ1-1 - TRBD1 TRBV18 CASSPQGQANTEAFF TGTGCCAGCTCACCCCAGGGACAGGCGAACACTGAAGCTTTCTTT
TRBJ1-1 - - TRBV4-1 CASRAWLATEAFF TGCGCCAGCAGGGCCTGGCTGGCCACTGAAGCTTTCTTT
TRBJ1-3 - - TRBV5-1 CASSLTIPTGFNLGNTIYF TGCGCCAGCAGCCTTACTATTCCGACAGGATTCAACCTTGGAAACACCATATATTTT
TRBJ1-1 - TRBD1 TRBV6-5 CASTSDRVNTEAFF TGTGCCAGCACCTCGGACAGGGTTAACACTGAAGCTTTCTTT
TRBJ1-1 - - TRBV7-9 CASSLVMGNDVAGHTEAFF TGTGCCAGCAGCTTAGTAATGGGTAACGACGTGGCAGGGCACACTGAAGCTTTCTTT
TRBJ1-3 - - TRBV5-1 CASSLAGTTGNTIYF TGCGCCAGCAGTTTAGCCGGGACAACCGGAAACACCATATATTTT
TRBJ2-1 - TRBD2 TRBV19 CASSIIGRGTGNEQFF TGTGCCAGTAGTATAATAGGGAGGGGAACAGGCAATGAGCAGTTCTTC
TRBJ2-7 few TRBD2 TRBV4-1 CASSLGTSDEQYF TGCGCCAGCAGCCTTGGGACTAGCGACGAGCAGTACTTC
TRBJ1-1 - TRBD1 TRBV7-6 CASSLGTGMNTEAFF TGTGCCAGCAGCTTAGGGACAGGTATGAACACTGAAGCTTTCTTT
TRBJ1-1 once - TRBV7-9 CASTHGDTEAFF TGTGCCAGCACCCATGGAGACACTGAAGCTTTCTTT
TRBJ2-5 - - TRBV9 CASSVDGQGMLETQYF TGTGCCAGCAGCGTAGATGGGCAGGGGATGTTAGAGACCCAGTACTTC
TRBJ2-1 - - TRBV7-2 CASSFGSGSYNEQFF TGTGCCAGCAGCTTCGGAAGCGGTTCCTACAATGAGCAGTTCTTC
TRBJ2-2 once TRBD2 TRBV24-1 CATSDGTSPRRRTGELFF TGTGCCACCAGTGATGGGACTAGCCCCCGAAGACGGACCGGGGAGCTGTTTTTT
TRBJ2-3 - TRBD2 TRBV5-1 CASSEMTSGAGDTQYF TGCGCCAGCAGCGAAATGACTAGCGGGGCAGGAGATACGCAGTATTTT
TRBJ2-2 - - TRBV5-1 CASTFMTGELFF TGCGCCAGCACTTTTATGACCGGGGAGCTGTTTTTT
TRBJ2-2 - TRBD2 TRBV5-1 CASSPGAGTSVTGELFF TGCGCCAGCAGCCCAGGGGCCGGGACTAGCGTTACCGGGGAGCTGTTTTTT
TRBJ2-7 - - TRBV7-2 CASSLGLGNTYEQYF TGTGCCAGCAGCTTAGGACTCGGTAATACCTACGAGCAGTACTTC
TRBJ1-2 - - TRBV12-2 CASRLNAGKGDYGYTF TGTGCAAGTCGCTTAAATGCGGGGAAAGGGGACTATGGCTACACCTTC
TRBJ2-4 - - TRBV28 CASSSGRLGAAKNIQYF TGTGCCAGCAGTTCGGGACGATTGGGGGCGGCCAAAAACATTCAGTACTTC
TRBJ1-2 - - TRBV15 CATSREGGGLAGYTF TGTGCCACCAGCAGAGAGGGGGGAGGGCTTGCTGGCTACACCTTC
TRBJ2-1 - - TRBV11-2 CASSLLNLAPWFF TGTGCCAGCAGCTTATTAAACCTAGCCCCATGGTTCTTC
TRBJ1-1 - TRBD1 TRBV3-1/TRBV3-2 CASSQGGRGRGTEAFF TGTGCCAGCAGCCAAGGGGGCAGGGGGCGCGGAACTGAAGCTTTCTTT
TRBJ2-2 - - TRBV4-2 CASSQSSLGATGELFF TGTGCCAGCAGCCAAAGCTCCCTAGGGGCCACCGGGGAGCTGTTTTTT
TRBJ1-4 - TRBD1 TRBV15 CATSSEYPGQSNEKLFF TGTGCCACCAGCAGTGAATATCCGGGACAGTCAAATGAAAAACTGTTTTTT
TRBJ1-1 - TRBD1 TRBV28 CASSLRFGTGGGGTEAFF TGTGCCAGCAGTTTACGTTTCGGGACAGGGGGGGGAGGCACTGAAGCTTTCTTT
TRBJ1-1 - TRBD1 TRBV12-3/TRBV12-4 CASSPQGEGGAFF TGTGCCAGCAGCCCACAGGGGGAGGGGGGAGCTTTCTTT
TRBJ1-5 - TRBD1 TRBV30 CAWSAMTGNNQPQHF TGTGCCTGGAGTGCAATGACAGGGAACAATCAGCCCCAGCATTTT
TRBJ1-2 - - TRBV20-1 CSAPGGVGYTF TGCAGTGCTCCGGGGGGGGTTGGCTACACCTTC
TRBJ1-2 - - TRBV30 CACPGEAADGYTF TGTGCCTGTCCCGGTGAAGCCGCGGATGGCTACACCTTC
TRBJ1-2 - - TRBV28 CASTQLTLYGYTF TGTGCCAGCACCCAATTAACCCTATATGGCTACACCTTC
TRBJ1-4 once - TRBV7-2 CASSFRGGVGEKLFF TGTGCCAGCAGCTTTCGGGGAGGGGTAGGTGAAAAACTGTTTTTT